This record concerns one TCR beta chain sequence. This clonotype was seen many times. This receptor's antigen is unknown. Base-call qualities are not available, and no considerably larger clone is one nucleotide away. Taken with the paper, the label for treatment or condition translates to: live attenuated yellow fever vaccine strain. Two biological replicates of bulk PBMCs were collected at each blood-draw timepoint. A standard Ficoll-Paque protocol was used to isolate PBMCs from peripheral blood. RNA was extracted with TriZol from bulk PBMCs, CD4 and CD8 fractions, and dextramer-positive and dextramer-negative fractions. TCRdb names Illumina NovaSeq 6000 as the instrument used. Synthesis of TCR cDNA relied on 5'RACE template switching, a step that introduced a universal primer site along with unique molecular identifiers. Priming of cDNA synthesis was performed from both the TCR alpha and TCR beta constant segments. Libraries were amplified in two PCR steps, with sample barcodes and sequencing adapters added in the second step. Sequencing of libraries was done on Illumina HiSeq 2500 (2x100 bp) or NovaSeq (2x150 bp). The paper's processing steps were these. Demultiplexing of reads and collapsing into UMI consensus sequences were performed with MIGEC, and V(D)J alignment was carried out with MiXCR. Vaccine-responding clonotypes were defined with edgeR using replicate PBMC samples, requiring FDR below 0.01 and a log2 fold change above 5 up to day 15. Bulk clonotypes were assigned CD4 or CD8 identity according to which sequenced CD4 or CD8 repertoire held them at higher abundance. TCRdb redid the processing of the public reads, applying fastp at Q25 and MiXCR, and retained in-frame beta chains. For every CDR3 protein sequence, its rows merge into one entry that carries the most common genes and DNA. The authors' filters were not applied to this entry. A total of fewer than 450,000 distinct CDR3 sequences appear in this sample, roughly 4.3% of them only once. The ten largest make up 20% to 25% of the sample.

The sample is drawn from a study of T cells after yellow fever vaccination (dated by TCRdb to the late 2010s). In the study overall: The SMART-Seq v4 Ultra Low Input RNA kit was used to prepare libraries from fractions with low cell numbers. The cohort comprised two healthy male donors, one aged 18 to 30 and one aged 30 to 39 years. To track T-cell clones before and after primary and booster YFV17D yellow fever vaccination, bulk TCR alpha and beta repertoires were sequenced longitudinally. Blood was drawn at multiple timepoints before and after primary and secondary immunization, with bulk PBMC replicates and cell subsets isolated.

Overall results and qualifications from the work: Because the study included only a couple of donors, the extent to which the findings can be generalized is limited. FACS-sorted repertoires could contain abundant contaminating clonotypes from the bulk population, so computational filtering was required. Compared with the primary T-cell response, the secondary T-cell response was weaker but faster, peaking on day 5 rather than day 15. A small share of clonotypes was detected in both CD4 and CD8 compartments, with the overlap likely arising from convergent recombination. Most clones expanded after primary vaccination were re-detected after the booster (about 95% of CD4 and 80% to 90% of CD8), suggesting broad memory maintenance.

After removal of 6 bases from V and 4 bases from J, the junction retains 6 bases not matched to a gene. The CDR3, cysteine through phenylalanine, is 15 amino acids long. Just the 45-base CDR3 DNA is kept, in frame starting at base 1. The source of this sequence is a man between 18 and 29 years old who received the YFV17D yellow fever vaccine. The sample here was PBMCs, taken 5 days after the yellow fever booster vaccination. The chain was built from TRBV12-3 or TRBV12-4 and TRBJ1-6; 7 bases in the middle match TRBD1. The bases are TGTGCCAGCAGCAACGACAGGGATTATAATTCACCCCTCCACTTT. It is translated as CASSNDRDYNSPLHF.